The sequence of this TCR beta chain was determined in a study of shared clonotypes between healthy human individuals. In the study overall: Used for every donor were three CD4 naive, three CD4 memory, two CD8 naive and one CD8 memory plate. Study findings and constraints: Generation of non-shared clonotypes was less probable than generation of clonotypes shared by all four donors.

In the case of this clone: Its antigen is not identified.

Method: immunoSEQ multiplex PCR; TCRdb's copy keeps in-frame clones and lacks some. The top ten clones hold around half of a sample with about 92,000 clones, almost 70% of them seen once. Sequencing used memory CD8+ T cells sorted from blood. The subset denotes: CD45RO+ cells pooled with CCR7-negative TemRA cells. The sequence was collected from a man younger than 45 in good health.

The CDR3 DNA follows: TGTGCCAGCAGCGCCGGGGCAAATGATCAGCCCCAGCATTTT. Protein product: CASSAGANDQPQHF. The chain joins TRBV28 to TRBJ1-5, with a tentative D call TRBD1 (5 bases). CDR3 length equals 14 residues. Germline V CDR1 and CDR2: MDHEN, SYDVKM. V lost 6 bases, J lost 5 bases, and 14 bases lay in between.